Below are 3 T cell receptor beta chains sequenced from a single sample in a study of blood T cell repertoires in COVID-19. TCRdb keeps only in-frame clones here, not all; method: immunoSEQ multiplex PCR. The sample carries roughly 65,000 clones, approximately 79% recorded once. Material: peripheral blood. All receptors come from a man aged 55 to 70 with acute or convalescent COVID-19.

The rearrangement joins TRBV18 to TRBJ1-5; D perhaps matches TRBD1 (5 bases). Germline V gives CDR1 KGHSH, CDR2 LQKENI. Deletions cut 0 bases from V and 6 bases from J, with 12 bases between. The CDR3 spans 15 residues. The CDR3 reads CASSPPGVGGQPQHF. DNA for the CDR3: TGTGCCAGCTCACCACCGGGGGTGGGGGGTCAGCCCCAGCATTTT.

The CDR3 reads CASRGLEGQVVSDGYTF. In DNA, the CDR3 is TGTGCCAGTAGAGGCTTGGAGGGACAGGTTGTGTCGGATGGCTACACCTTC. V gene TRBV19 combines with J gene TRBJ1-2, with 8 bases identical to TRBD1. The junction had 18 bases not matched to a gene; V was cut back by 6 bases and J by 6 bases. The CDR3 loop spans 17 amino acids. Germline lookup yields CDR1 LNHDA and CDR2 SQIVND (reference sequence).

Here the CDR3 DNA reads TGTGCCAGCAGCTCCTCGGGACAGGGGAGCACCCAGTACTTC. Protein: CASSSSGQGSTQYF. The chain combines TRBV7-2 with TRBJ2-5, with 10 bases lining up with TRBD1. This CDR3 has 14 amino acids. V lost 4 bases, J lost 8 bases, and 7 bases stayed unmatched. Germline CDR1 is SGHTA and CDR2 is FQGNSA.